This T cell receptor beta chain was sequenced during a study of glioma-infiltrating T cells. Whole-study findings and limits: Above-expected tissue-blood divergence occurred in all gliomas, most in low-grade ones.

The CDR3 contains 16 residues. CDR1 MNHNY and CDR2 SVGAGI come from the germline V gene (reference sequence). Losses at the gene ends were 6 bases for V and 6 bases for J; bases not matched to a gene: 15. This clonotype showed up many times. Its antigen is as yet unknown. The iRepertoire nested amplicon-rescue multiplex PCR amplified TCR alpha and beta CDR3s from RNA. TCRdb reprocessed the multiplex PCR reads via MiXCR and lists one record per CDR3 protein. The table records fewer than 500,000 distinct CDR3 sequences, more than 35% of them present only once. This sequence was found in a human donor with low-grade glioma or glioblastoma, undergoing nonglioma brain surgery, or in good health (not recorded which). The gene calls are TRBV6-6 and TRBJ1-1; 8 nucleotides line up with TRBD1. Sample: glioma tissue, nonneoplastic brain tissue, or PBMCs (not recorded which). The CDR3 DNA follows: TGTGCCAGCAGACTCAGACAGGGGATAGCCCTACCTGAAGCTTTCTTT. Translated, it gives CASRLRQGIALPEAFF.